Each of the 10 T cell receptor beta chains below was sequenced from the same sample in a study of blood T cell repertoires in COVID-19. Using immunoSEQ multiplex PCR, the repertoire was profiled, and TCRdb retains in-frame clones only, with some absent. The table includes some 130,000 clones, 70% to 80% detected once. Source material: peripheral blood. The source is a man between 60 and 75 years old with acute or convalescent COVID-19.

The rearrangement links TRBV14 to TRBJ1-6; perhaps TRBD1 as D (6 bases). The germline V and J ends were trimmed by 1 base and 7 bases, with 8 bases remaining between them. CDR1 is SGHDN and CDR2 is FVKESK in the germline V gene. The CDR3 contains 14 residues. CDR3 DNA sequence: TGTGCCAGCAGCCAAGGGACAGAAAATTCACCCCTCCACTTT. It specifies CASSQGTENSPLHF.

The J gene is TRBJ2-7, the V gene TRBV5-1; the match to TRBD1 covers 8 bases. Germline CDR1 and CDR2: SGHRS and YFSETQ. The CDR3 has 15 residues. J was trimmed by 2 bases and V by 2 bases; bases with no gene match: 6. The CDR3 bases are TGCGCCAGCAGCTTTACCCAGGGGGCGGCCTACGAGCAGTACTTC. Amino acids: CASSFTQGAAYEQYF.

Only one count was recorded for this clone. V is TRBV30 and J is TRBJ2-7, with D possibly being TRBD1 (6 bases). Germline V lookup: CDR1 GTSNPN, CDR2 SVGIG (reference sequence). The length of the CDR3 is 13 residues. Deletions cut 1 base from V and 6 bases from J, with 13 bases between. The CDR3 region is CAWSAAQGTEQYF. In DNA, the CDR3 is TGTGCCTGGAGTGCCGCGCAGGGGACCGAGCAGTACTTC.

This clone occurred a few times. J is TRBJ1-6 and V is TRBV4-1, with 8 positions matching TRBD1. This CDR3 region has 14 residues. Germline V gene lookup returns CDR1 MGHRA and CDR2 YSYEKL. V was clipped by 0 bases and J by 9 bases; unmatched bases: 1. The CDR3 DNA sequence: TGCGCCAGCAGCCAAGACAGGGGGCCTTCACCCCTCCACTTT. Translating gives CASSQDRGPSPLHF.

This rearrangement joins TRBV28 to TRBJ1-1; D uncertain. Germline V CDR1 and CDR2: MDHEN, SYDVKM. Trimming removed 8 bases at V and 1 base at J, with 8 bases between. The CDR3 runs to 12 residues. CDR3 sequence (DNA): TGTGCCAGCCTCGTACAGAACACTGAAGCTTTCTTT. This translates into CASLVQNTEAFF.

V and J are TRBV7-2 and TRBJ1-3; 9 nucleotides line up with TRBD1. Losses at the gene ends were 5 bases for V and 8 bases for J; bases not matched to a gene: 7. CDR3 length equals 14 residues. The germline gives CDR1 SGHTA, CDR2 FQGNSA. CDR3 coding DNA: TGTGCCAGCAGCCCGGGACAGGGTCGGCACACCATATATTTT. Protein product: CASSPGQGRHTIYF.

The genes are TRBV7-9 and TRBJ2-1; 15 nucleotides line up with TRBD2. Germline V gene sequence: CDR1 SEHNR, CDR2 FQNEAQ (reference sequence). The CDR3 has 17 residues. With 5 bases clipped from V and 9 bases from J, the junction kept 11 bases outside the gene matches. The CDR3 DNA reads TGTGCCAGCAGCCTCCAACGGACTAGCGGGAGGGCAGTTGAGCAGTTCTTC. Its protein product is CASSLQRTSGRAVEQFF.

The genes are TRBV7-8 and TRBJ2-7; 8 nucleotides agree with TRBD2. Germline V CDR1 and CDR2: SGHVS, FQNEAQ. Losses at the gene ends were 4 bases for V and 4 bases for J; bases not matched to a gene: 12. The CDR3 has 16 residues. The CDR3 DNA sequence: TGTGCCAGCAGCTCCCAGAGTGGCGGGAGGACGTACGAGCAGTACTTC. Translation gives CASSSQSGGRTYEQYF.

This rearrangement joins TRBV5-1 to TRBJ2-1; 8 nucleotides match TRBD2. With 0 bases clipped from V and 0 bases from J, the junction kept 5 bases outside the gene matches. The length of the CDR3 is 17 residues. The V gene's germline CDR1 is SGHRS and CDR2 YFSETQ. In nucleotides, the CDR3 is TGCGCCAGCAGCTTGGGCCCAAGCGGGAGCTCCTACAATGAGCAGTTCTTC. The encoded protein is CASSLGPSGSSYNEQFF. The full variable domain, its missing parts supplied by reference TRBV5-1 and TRBJ2-1, is KAGVTQTPRYLIKTRGQQVTLSCSPISGHRSVSWYQQTPGQGLQFLFEYFSETQRNKGNFPGRFSGRQFSNSRSEMNVSTLELGDSALYLCASSLGPSGSSYNEQFFGPGTRLTVL.

This clone appeared once. The chain couples TRBV9 to TRBJ2-1, with D perhaps TRBD1 (6 bases). The V gene's germline CDR1 is SGDLS and CDR2 YYNGEE. Trimming cost V 4 bases and J 2 bases, with 16 bases left between them. This CDR3 spans 16 amino acids. The chain's CDR3 is CASSPGWGLAYNEQFF. The CDR3 DNA sequence: TGTGCCAGCAGCCCAGGGTGGGGGCTCGCCTACAATGAGCAGTTCTTC.